Presented here are 32 T cell receptor beta chains from one specimen sequenced in a study of CD8 T cells in Susac syndrome (dated by TCRdb to 2018 to 2020). The library was produced with the immunoSEQ multiplex PCR assay. RNA was extracted using the RNeasy kit, and about 0.5 to 1 microgram was reverse transcribed with random hexamers. Using fastp at Q25 and MiXCR, TCRdb reprocessed the public reads and kept productive beta chains. Rows matching on CDR3 protein sequence are summarized as one entry with the most common DNA and genes. The sample table contains roughly 52,000 distinct CDR3 sequences; only one count was recorded for around 93% of them. 0.75% of the sample belongs to the ten largest clones. Sequencing was done on a sample of CD8+ T cells from PBMCs. These TCRs come from a human donor with Susac syndrome.

V and J are TRBV6-1 and TRBJ2-2, with D tentatively TRBD2 (6 bases). Trimming shortened V by 1 base and J by 6 bases, and 12 bases separated the two germline ends. This CDR3 is 15 amino acids long. From germline, CDR1 is MNHNS and CDR2 SASEGT. In nucleotides, the CDR3 is TGTGCCAGCAGTGAAGGCGGGACTGAGGCCGGGGAGCTGTTTTTT. The encoded protein is CASSEGGTEAGELFF.

The chain links TRBV20-1 to TRBJ1-1; D is unclear. The CDR3 loop spans 13 amino acids. V shed 6 bases and J shed 0 bases, with 11 bases lying between them. Germline V lookup: CDR1 DFQATT, CDR2 SNEGSKA (reference sequence). CDR3 nucleotide sequence: TGCAGTGCCACCCCAGGACTGAACACTGAAGCTTTCTTT. As protein: CSATPGLNTEAFF.

The DNA for the CDR3 is TGCAGTGCTCAACTAGCGGGGAAACAAGAGACCCAGTACTTC. Translated: CSAQLAGKQETQYF. This chain connects TRBV20-1 to TRBJ2-5; 10 bases line up with TRBD2. CDR3 length equals 14 residues. CDR1 and CDR2 from the germline V gene are DFQATT and SNEGSKA (reference sequence). V gave up 5 bases and J gave up 2 bases; unmatched junction bases: 5.

The J gene is TRBJ1-1, the V gene TRBV2; TRBD1 might be the D (5 bases). Germline lookup yields CDR1 SNHLY and CDR2 FYNNEI. Trimming cost V 3 bases and J 2 bases, with 13 bases left between them. The CDR3 is made up of 15 amino acids. CDR3 residues: CASSDEQEINTEAFF. The DNA of the CDR3 is TGTGCCAGCAGTGATGAACAGGAAATAAACACTGAAGCTTTCTTT.

The chain uses TRBV20-1 and TRBJ1-5; TRBD1 agrees at 7 bases. This CDR3 spans 13 amino acids. Germline CDR1 is DFQATT and CDR2 is SNEGSKA (reference sequence). Trimming took 3 bases from V and 4 from J; bases not matched to a gene: 3. The CDR3 sequence: CSASQGENQPQHF. The CDR3 DNA is TGCAGTGCTAGTCAGGGGGAAAATCAGCCCCAGCATTTT.

This clonotype was seen a single time. The J gene is TRBJ2-5, the V gene TRBV11-3; D gene ambiguous. The CDR3 runs to 13 residues. Germline V lookup: CDR1 SGHNT, CDR2 YENEEA. Trimming pared 5 bases from V and 5 bases from J, leaving 12 bases between. CDR3 DNA sequence: TGTGCCAGCAGCCCTGTGGGCTCGGAGACCCAGTACTTC. It yields the protein CASSPVGSETQYF.

The chain carries TRBV3-1 and TRBJ1-2, with D unresolved. CDR1 is LGHDT and CDR2 is YNNKEL in the germline V gene (reference sequence). This CDR3 has 15 amino acids. V was shortened by 4 bases and J by 5 bases, with 17 bases between the two germline ends. The CDR3 DNA follows: TGTGCCAGCAGCCCCCGTTTGGCACCTACTTATGGCTACACCTTC. This sequence encodes CASSPRLAPTYGYTF.

This clonotype came up once. The chain couples TRBV4-3 to TRBJ2-3, with 12 bases matching TRBD2. The length of the CDR3 is 19 residues. Trimming cost V 0 bases and J 0 bases; bases outside gene matches: 7. The germline gives CDR1 LGHNA, CDR2 YSLEER. CDR3 sequence reads: CASSQDAGLAGISTDTQYF. CDR3 nucleotides: TGCGCCAGCAGCCAAGACGCCGGACTAGCGGGGATAAGCACAGATACGCAGTATTTT.

The chain links TRBV5-5 to TRBJ2-1, with a weak D call TRBD2 (6 bases). The CDR3 length is 15 residues. Trimming removed 0 bases at V and 4 bases at J, with 11 bases between. Germline V gene data show CDR1 as SGHKS and CDR2 as YYEKEE (reference sequence). The CDR3 spells CASSLALAKYNEQFF. The CDR3 DNA reads TGTGCCAGCAGCTTGGCACTAGCTAAGTACAATGAGCAGTTCTTC.

The CDR3: CASSDNSNQPQHF. CDR3 nucleotides: TGTGCCAGCAGTGACAATAGCAATCAGCCCCAGCATTTT. The chain is built from TRBV12-3 or TRBV12-4 and TRBJ1-5; D not certain. The CDR3 loop spans 13 amino acids. V lost 5 bases and J lost 0, with 5 bases in between.

The rearrangement joins TRBV30 to TRBJ2-7; D gene ambiguous. The germline V and J ends were trimmed by 0 bases and 7 bases, with 10 bases remaining between them. Germline V lookup: CDR1 GTSNPN, CDR2 SVGIG (reference sequence). This CDR3 region has 12 residues. DNA for the CDR3: TGTGCCTGGAGTGTATCTGTATGGGAGCAGTACTTC. This translates into CAWSVSVWEQYF.

The V gene is TRBV3-1, the J gene TRBJ1-2; D is possibly TRBD1 (6 bases). Germline assignment: CDR1 LGHDT and CDR2 YNNKEL (reference sequence). The CDR3 extends over 15 amino acids. V was shortened by 8 bases and J by 2 bases, with 18 bases between the two germline ends. The CDR3 loop is CASLSDRTANYGYTF. DNA for the CDR3: TGTGCCAGCCTCTCCGACCGGACAGCAAACTATGGCTACACCTTC.

This clonotype was detected once. V gene TRBV2 combines with J gene TRBJ2-5; tentative D call: TRBD1 (6 bases). Looked up from germline, CDR1 is SNHLY and CDR2 is FYNNEI. This CDR3 contains 14 residues. Trimming shortened V by 9 bases and J by 1 base, and 15 bases separated the two germline ends. DNA for the CDR3: TGTGCCAGGCAAAAAGGACAGAGCCAAGAGACCCAGTACTTC. This encodes CARQKGQSQETQYF.

The V call is TRBV29-1, the J call TRBJ2-6; D is undetermined. From germline, CDR1 is SQVTM and CDR2 ANQGSEA. This CDR3 is 15 amino acids long. Trimming took off 0 bases at V and 2 bases at J, with 8 bases between the two ends. The CDR3 here is CSVEDLATGANVLTF. The CDR3 DNA sequence: TGCAGCGTTGAAGATCTGGCGACTGGGGCCAACGTCCTGACTTTC.

This clonotype was seen only a few times. The chain joins TRBV2 to TRBJ2-7, with 9 bases fitting TRBD2. Germline V gene lookup returns CDR1 SNHLY and CDR2 FYNNEI. The trim removed 3 bases at V and 4 bases at J, leaving 4 bases unmatched. The CDR3 covers 14 residues. The CDR3 DNA is TGTGCCAGCAGTGACGGGCGGGGGGGATACGAGCAGTACTTC. Amino acids: CASSDGRGGYEQYF.

This chain connects TRBV11-2 to TRBJ1-2, with 7 bases aligning to TRBD1. CDR3 length: 13 amino acids. Germline assignment: CDR1 SGHAT and CDR2 FQNNGV. Germline trimming cut 4 bases from V and 3 bases from J; bases unmatched to any gene: 2. The CDR3 DNA sequence: TGTGCCAGCAGCTCACAGGGGTACTATGGCTACACCTTC. This encodes CASSSQGYYGYTF.

J is TRBJ2-1 and V is TRBV29-1, with a tentative D call TRBD2 (5 bases). The CDR3 totals 13 residues. CDR1 SQVTM and CDR2 ANQGSEA come from the germline V gene. V lost 8 bases to trimming and J lost 6 bases, with 17 bases between them. The CDR3, as DNA: TGCAGCATGAAAATTGACACTAGCAATGAGCAGTTCTTC. Its protein is CSMKIDTSNEQFF.

This chain uses TRBV27 with TRBJ2-1; 8 bases are a match to TRBD1. Germline V CDR1 and CDR2: MNHEY, SMNVEV (reference sequence). The CDR3 loop spans 13 amino acids. V was pared by 7 bases and J by 6 bases, with 5 bases of the junction left unmatched. CDR3 nucleotides: TGTGCCAGCACCAGGGGGCCGGCCAATGAGCAGTTCTTC. This encodes CASTRGPANEQFF.

This chain joins TRBV5-6 and TRBJ1-1; TRBD1 might be the D (5 bases). The CDR3 loop spans 12 amino acids. V gave up 3 bases and J gave up 4 bases, with 7 bases separating them. Germline CDR1 reads SGHDT; CDR2 reads YYEEEE. The CDR3 DNA follows: TGTGCCAGCAGCTATGGGGGCACTGAAGCTTTCTTT. Encoded protein: CASSYGGTEAFF.

The CDR3 here is CSAWDRGSNYGYTF. CDR3 sequence (DNA): TGCAGTGCGTGGGACAGGGGATCAAACTATGGCTACACCTTC. This chain connects TRBV20-1 to TRBJ1-2, with 10 bases fitting TRBD1. V trimming: 6 bases; J trimming: 2 bases; junction bases outside the gene matches: 6. Germline-derived CDR1 and CDR2 are DFQATT and SNEGSKA (reference sequence). This CDR3 is 14 amino acids long.

V and J are TRBV20-1 and TRBJ2-7; D not certain. Germline CDR1 reads DFQATT; CDR2 reads SNEGSKA (reference sequence). This CDR3 contains 13 residues. V was shortened by 1 base and J by 0 bases, with 7 bases between the two germline ends. CDR3 nucleotides: TGCAGTGCTAGAGGAGTCGGCTCCTACGAGCAGTACTTC. Translated: CSARGVGSYEQYF.

V gene TRBV3-1 combines with J gene TRBJ1-4; D not resolved. Deletions cut 0 bases from V and 0 bases from J, with 8 bases between. Germline CDR1 LGHDT, CDR2 YNNKEL (reference sequence). This CDR3 region has 16 residues. This chain's CDR3 is CASSQDNVATNEKLFF. The CDR3 DNA reads as TGTGCCAGCAGCCAAGACAACGTTGCAACTAATGAAAAACTGTTTTTT.

The CDR3 DNA follows: TGCAGTGCCGAGAGAGGTGGGGCCTACAATGAGCAGTTCTTC. Translated: CSAERGGAYNEQFF. The rearrangement links TRBV20-1 to TRBJ2-1; D is ambiguous. Deletions cut 6 bases from V and 2 bases from J, with 14 bases between. This CDR3 contains 14 residues. CDR1 and CDR2 from the germline V gene are DFQATT and SNEGSKA (reference sequence).

This CDR3 reads CASSQDIPWPLHF. In DNA, the CDR3 is TGCGCCAGCAGCCAAGATATTCCCTGGCCCCTCCACTTT. The chain is built from TRBV4-1 and TRBJ1-6; D unresolved. Trimming cost V 0 bases and J 13 bases, with 10 bases left between them. In germline, CDR1 is MGHRA, CDR2 YSYEKL. The CDR3 totals 13 residues.

This rearrangement joins TRBV9 to TRBJ2-5, with 8 bases matching TRBD2. Trimming at V came to 4 bases and at J to 3 bases, leaving 8 bases not matched to a gene. This CDR3 is built from 15 residues. Germline V gives CDR1 SGDLS, CDR2 YYNGEE. CDR3 region: CASSSAGEPEETQYF. Here the CDR3 DNA reads TGTGCCAGCAGCTCAGCGGGGGAACCCGAAGAGACCCAGTACTTC. The full variable domain, with the rest looked up from reference TRBV9 and TRBJ2-5, is DSGVTQTPKHLITATGQRVTLRCSPRSGDLSVYWYQQSLDQGLQFLIQYYNGEERAKGNILERFSAQQFPDLHSELNLSSLELGDSALYFCASSSAGEPEETQYFGPGTRLLVL.

The chain joins TRBV20-1 to TRBJ2-3; possible D gene TRBD1, 6 bases. The CDR3 has 15 amino acids. Germline V gene data show CDR1 as DFQATT and CDR2 as SNEGSKA (reference sequence). Trimming cost V 4 bases and J 0 bases, with 14 bases left between them. The CDR3 region is CSANPGETSTDTQYF. The CDR3 coding sequence is TGCAGTGCTAACCCAGGGGAAACTAGCACAGATACGCAGTATTTT.

This clonotype has only one observation. The chain recombines TRBV7-6 with TRBJ1-1, with unresolved D. Trimming pared 1 base from V and 7 bases from J, leaving 7 bases between. Per the germline V gene, CDR1 is SGHVS and CDR2 is FNYEAQ. This CDR3 has 12 amino acids. The chain's CDR3 is CASSLVGFEAFF. The CDR3 DNA sequence: TGTGCCAGCAGCTTAGTAGGATTTGAAGCTTTCTTT. The whole variable domain, filled in from reference TRBV7-6 and TRBJ1-1, reads GAGVSQSPRYKVTKRGQDVALRCDPISGHVSLYWYRQALGQGPEFLTYFNYEAQQDKSGLPNDRFSAERPEGSISTLTIQRTEQRDSAMYRCASSLVGFEAFFGQGTRLTVV.

The chain has TRBV30 and TRBJ1-2; TRBD1 is a possible D gene (6 bases). The length of the CDR3 is 14 residues. The ends were cut back, 5 bases at V and 5 bases at J, with 18 bases in the middle. CDR1 is GTSNPN and CDR2 is SVGIG in the germline V gene (reference sequence). The CDR3 bases are TGTGCCTGGGCTATTGGACAGACCAGATATGGCTACACCTTC. Translating it yields CAWAIGQTRYGYTF.

The V call is TRBV29-1, the J call TRBJ1-2; D is ambiguous. The V gene lost 2 bases and the J gene lost 0 bases, with 10 bases spanning the gap. This CDR3 is 14 amino acids long. Germline assignment: CDR1 SQVTM and CDR2 ANQGSEA. The CDR3 DNA reads as TGCAGCGTTGAACCCCGTGGGGCTAACTATGGCTACACCTTC. It specifies CSVEPRGANYGYTF.

The sample holds a few counts of this clonotype. The V gene is TRBV6-5, the J gene TRBJ2-2; 8 bases agree with TRBD2. CDR3 size: 16 residues. The V gene end was trimmed by 2 bases and the J gene end by 7 bases; junction bases not matched to a gene: 9. Germline V CDR1 and CDR2: MNHEY, SVGAGI. The CDR3 DNA is TGTGCCAGCAGTTACGCCGGGGGGGCCCCGGGCGGGGAGCTGTTTTTT. Translating it yields CASSYAGGAPGGELFF.

The V call is TRBV19, the J call TRBJ2-5, with 10 bases identical to TRBD2. Trimming took 5 bases from V and 5 from J; bases not matched to a gene: 5. Germline CDR1 and CDR2: LNHDA and SQIVND (reference sequence). There are 14 residues in the CDR3. The CDR3 sequence: CASSWTSGRETQYF. The DNA of the CDR3 is TGTGCCAGTAGTTGGACTAGCGGAAGGGAGACCCAGTACTTC. The full variable domain, in which reference TRBV19 and TRBJ2-5 provide the parts outside the CDR3, is DGGITQSPKYLFRKEGQNVTLSCEQNLNHDAMYWYRQDPGQGLRLIYYSQIVNDFQKGDIAEGYSVSREKKESFPLTVTSAQKNPTAFYLCASSWTSGRETQYFGPGTRLLVL.

The chain has TRBV12-3 or TRBV12-4 and TRBJ2-1, with TRBD2 matching 11 bases. CDR3 length equals 15 residues. The J segment lost 5 bases and the V segment lost 7 bases, leaving 7 bases of the junction unmatched. CDR3 sequence (DNA): TGTGCCAGCACCCAGAGGGGACTAGCGGACAATGAGCAGTTCTTC. Its translation: CASTQRGLADNEQFF.